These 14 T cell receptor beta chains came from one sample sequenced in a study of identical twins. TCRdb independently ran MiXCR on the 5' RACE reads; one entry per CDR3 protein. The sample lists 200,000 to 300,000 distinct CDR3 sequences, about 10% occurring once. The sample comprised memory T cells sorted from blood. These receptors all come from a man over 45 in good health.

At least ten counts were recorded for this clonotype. The CDR3 is CASNSPAGKNTGELFF. DNA for the CDR3: TGTGCCAGCAATAGCCCCGCCGGAAAGAACACCGGGGAGCTGTTTTTT. The chain recombines TRBV6-2 or TRBV6-3 with TRBJ2-2; no reliable D call. Germline CDR1 MNHEY, CDR2 SVGEGT. This CDR3 contains 16 residues. V gave up 7 bases and J gave up 1 base, with 16 bases separating them.

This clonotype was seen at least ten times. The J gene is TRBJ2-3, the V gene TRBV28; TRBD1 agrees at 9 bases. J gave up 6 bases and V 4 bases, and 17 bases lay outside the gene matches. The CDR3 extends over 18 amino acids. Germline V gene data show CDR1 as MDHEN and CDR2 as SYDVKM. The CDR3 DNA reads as TGTGCCAGCAGTTCACCAGCCCCGGACAGGGGAATGTATGATACGCAGTATTTT. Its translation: CASSSPAPDRGMYDTQYF.

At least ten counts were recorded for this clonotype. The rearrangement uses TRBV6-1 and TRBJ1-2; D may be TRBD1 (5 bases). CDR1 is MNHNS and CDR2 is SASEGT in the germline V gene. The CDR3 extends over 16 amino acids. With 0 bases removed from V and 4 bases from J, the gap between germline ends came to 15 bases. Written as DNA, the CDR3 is TGTGCCAGCAGTGAAGCCCAGACAGTTGGCTTCTATGGCTACACCTTC. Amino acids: CASSEAQTVGFYGYTF.

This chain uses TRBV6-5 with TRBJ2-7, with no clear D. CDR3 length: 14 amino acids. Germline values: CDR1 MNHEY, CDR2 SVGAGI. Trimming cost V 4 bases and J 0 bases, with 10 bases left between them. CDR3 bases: TGTGCCAGCAGTTCAACCCGGAGCTCCTACGAGCAGTACTTC. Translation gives CASSSTRSSYEQYF.

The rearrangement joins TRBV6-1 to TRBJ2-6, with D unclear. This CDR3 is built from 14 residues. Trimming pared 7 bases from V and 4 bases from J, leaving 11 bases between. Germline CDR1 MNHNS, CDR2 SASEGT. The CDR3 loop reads CASITAAGANVLTF. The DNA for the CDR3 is TGTGCCAGCATCACCGCCGCCGGGGCCAACGTCCTGACTTTC.

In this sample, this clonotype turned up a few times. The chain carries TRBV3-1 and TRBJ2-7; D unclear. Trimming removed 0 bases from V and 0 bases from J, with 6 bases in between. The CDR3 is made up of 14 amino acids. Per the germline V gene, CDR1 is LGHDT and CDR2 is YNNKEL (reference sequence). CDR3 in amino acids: CASSQEVASYEQYF. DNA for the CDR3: TGTGCCAGCAGCCAAGAGGTTGCCTCCTACGAGCAGTACTTC.

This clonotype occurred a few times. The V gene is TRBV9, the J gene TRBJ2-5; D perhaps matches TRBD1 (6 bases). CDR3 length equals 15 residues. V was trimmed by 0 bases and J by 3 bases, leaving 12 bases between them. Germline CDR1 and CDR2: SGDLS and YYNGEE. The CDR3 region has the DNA TGTGCCAGCAGCGTAGGGGGGCCGCGTGAAGAGACCCAGTACTTC. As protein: CASSVGGPREETQYF. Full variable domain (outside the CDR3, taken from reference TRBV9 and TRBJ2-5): DSGVTQTPKHLITATGQRVTLRCSPRSGDLSVYWYQQSLDQGLQFLIQYYNGEERAKGNILERFSAQQFPDLHSELNLSSLELGDSALYFCASSVGGPREETQYFGPGTRLLVL.

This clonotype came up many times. In DNA form, the CDR3 reads TGTGCCAGCAGTTCCCTAGCGGGAGGGGGCACAGATACGCAGTATTTT. Translated, it gives CASSSLAGGGTDTQYF. This chain uses TRBV6-5 with TRBJ2-3, with 12 bases fitting TRBD2. The CDR3 has 16 residues. The germline gives CDR1 MNHEY, CDR2 SVGAGI. J was trimmed by 1 base and V by 4 bases; bases with no gene match: 3.

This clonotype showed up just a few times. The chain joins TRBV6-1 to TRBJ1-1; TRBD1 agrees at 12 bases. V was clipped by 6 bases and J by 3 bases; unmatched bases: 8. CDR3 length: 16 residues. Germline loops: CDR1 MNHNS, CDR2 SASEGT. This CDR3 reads CASRGQGALLDTEAFF. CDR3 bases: TGTGCCAGCAGGGGACAGGGGGCTCTTCTGGACACTGAAGCTTTCTTT.

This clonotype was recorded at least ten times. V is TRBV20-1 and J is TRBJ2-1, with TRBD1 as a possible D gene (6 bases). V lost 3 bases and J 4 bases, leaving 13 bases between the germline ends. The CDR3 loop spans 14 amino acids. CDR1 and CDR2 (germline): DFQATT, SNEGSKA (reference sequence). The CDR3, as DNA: TGCAGTGCTAGTGAGGGACAAGAGTACAATGAGCAGTTCTTC. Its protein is CSASEGQEYNEQFF.

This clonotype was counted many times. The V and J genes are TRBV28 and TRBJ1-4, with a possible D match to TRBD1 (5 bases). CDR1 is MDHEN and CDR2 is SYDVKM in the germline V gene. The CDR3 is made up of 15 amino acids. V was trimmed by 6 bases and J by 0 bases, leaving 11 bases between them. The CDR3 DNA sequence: TGTGCCAGCAGCCTGACAGACGCAACTAATGAAAAACTGTTTTTT. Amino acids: CASSLTDATNEKLFF.

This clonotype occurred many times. The DNA for the CDR3 is TGTGCCAGCAGTTTCGAGTTTGGACTAGTGGGGGGGGGCTCCTACAATGAGCAGTTCTTC. It encodes CASSFEFGLVGGGSYNEQFF. The rearrangement joins TRBV28 to TRBJ2-1; 7 nucleotides agree with TRBD2. V shed 3 bases and J 0 bases; nucleotides not matched to a gene: 17. The CDR3 has 20 residues. Per the germline V gene, CDR1 is MDHEN and CDR2 is SYDVKM.

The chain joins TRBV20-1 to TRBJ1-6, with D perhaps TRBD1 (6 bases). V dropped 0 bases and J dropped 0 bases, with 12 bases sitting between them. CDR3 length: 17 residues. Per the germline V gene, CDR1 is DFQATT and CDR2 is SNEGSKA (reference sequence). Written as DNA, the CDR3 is TGCAGTGCTAGAGAGCCCCAGGGGAGCTCCTATAATTCACCCCTCCACTTT. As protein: CSAREPQGSSYNSPLHF.

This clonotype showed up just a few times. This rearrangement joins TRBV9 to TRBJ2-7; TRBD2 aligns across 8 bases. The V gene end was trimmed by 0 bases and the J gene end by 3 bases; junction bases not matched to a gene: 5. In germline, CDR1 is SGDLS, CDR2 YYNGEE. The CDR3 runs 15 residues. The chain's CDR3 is CASSVGLAGYYEQYF. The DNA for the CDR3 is TGTGCCAGCAGCGTAGGGCTAGCGGGTTACTACGAGCAGTACTTC.